This is a list of T cell receptor beta chains from one sample in a study of CD8+ T cells in alopecia areata. Method: immunoSEQ multiplex PCR; TCRdb's copy keeps in-frame clones and lacks some. The top ten hold 0.4% to 0.55% of the sample, which has 200,000 to 250,000 clones, roughly two fifths seen once. Sequenced material: CD4+ T cells sorted from blood, taken around week 30, from a patient treated with tofacitinib. The source is a human donor with alopecia areata. Both conserved end residues are part of each CDR3. The order of the fields is V gene, D gene, clone size, J gene, CDR3 DNA, CDR3 protein. A D gene is named only where the DNA matches it firmly. Clone size is stated in some rows and not others, as once, few, many or a class when expanded.

v_gene: TRBV5-1; d_gene: NA; abundance: NA; j_gene: TRBJ2-3; CDR3nt: TGCGCCAGCAGCGGACGGGACTCACGACTAGCAGATACGCAGTATTTT; CDR3aa: CASSGRDSRLADTQYF
v_gene: TRBV7-2; d_gene: NA; abundance: NA; j_gene: TRBJ1-2; CDR3nt: TGTGCCAGCAGCTCCCCGACCGTCGCCCTAAACTATGGCTACACCTTC; CDR3aa: CASSSPTVALNYGYTF
v_gene: TRBV25-1; d_gene: NA; abundance: NA; j_gene: TRBJ2-7; CDR3nt: TGTGCCAGCAGTGAACCGGGTATCTACGAGCAGTACTTC; CDR3aa: CASSEPGIYEQYF
v_gene: TRBV29-1; d_gene: TRBD1; abundance: NA; j_gene: TRBJ1-1; CDR3nt: TGCAGCGTACAAGGACAGGTTATGAACACTGAAGCTTTCTTT; CDR3aa: CSVQGQVMNTEAFF
v_gene: TRBV27; d_gene: TRBD2; abundance: once; j_gene: TRBJ2-1; CDR3nt: TGTGCCAGCAGTTTTGGGGGACTAGCGGGGGCCGATGAGCAGTTCTTC; CDR3aa: CASSFGGLAGADEQFF
v_gene: TRBV29-1; d_gene: NA; abundance: NA; j_gene: TRBJ2-7; CDR3nt: TGCAGCGTTCGGACTCCTAGCTCCTACGAGCAGTACTTC; CDR3aa: CSVRTPSSYEQYF
v_gene: TRBV5-1; d_gene: NA; abundance: NA; j_gene: TRBJ1-3; CDR3nt: TGCGCCAGCAGCTTGGCCGGGGCAGAATCCTCTGGAAACACCATATATTTT; CDR3aa: CASSLAGAESSGNTIYF
v_gene: TRBV30; d_gene: TRBD2; abundance: NA; j_gene: TRBJ2-1; CDR3nt: TGTGCCTGGAGCGTAGGGACTAGCGTTAACAATGAGCAGTTCTTC; CDR3aa: CAWSVGTSVNNEQFF
v_gene: TRBV5-1; d_gene: NA; abundance: NA; j_gene: TRBJ1-6; CDR3nt: TGCGCCAGCAGCTTGGAGGGGCCCAATTCACCCCTCCACTTT; CDR3aa: CASSLEGPNSPLHF
v_gene: TRBV25-1; d_gene: NA; abundance: few; j_gene: TRBJ1-2; CDR3nt: TGTGCCAGCAGTCTAGGGGGCTATGGCTACACCTTC; CDR3aa: CASSLGGYGYTF
v_gene: TRBV5-1; d_gene: TRBD1; abundance: NA; j_gene: TRBJ1-5; CDR3nt: TGCGCCAGCGGTGGACAGGGTCGGAATCAGCCCCAGCATTTT; CDR3aa: CASGGQGRNQPQHF
v_gene: TRBV11-2; d_gene: TRBD2; abundance: few; j_gene: TRBJ2-3; CDR3nt: TGTGCCAGCAGCAGCGGACTAGCGGGGGGAGGCACAGATACGCAGTATTTT; CDR3aa: CASSSGLAGGGTDTQYF
v_gene: TRBV6-5; d_gene: NA; abundance: once; j_gene: TRBJ2-3; CDR3nt: TGTGCCAGCAGTTCTCCCAGGGTTCGGAGCACAGATACGCAGTATTTT; CDR3aa: CASSSPRVRSTDTQYF
v_gene: TRBV6-5; d_gene: TRBD1; abundance: NA; j_gene: TRBJ1-1; CDR3nt: TGTGCCAGCAGTCGGACAGGGAGGGACACTGAAGCTTTCTTT; CDR3aa: CASSRTGRDTEAFF
v_gene: TRBV5-4; d_gene: TRBD1; abundance: few; j_gene: TRBJ2-1; CDR3nt: TGTGCCAGCAGCTTGTCCGACAGGGTATACAATGAGCAGTTCTTC; CDR3aa: CASSLSDRVYNEQFF
v_gene: TRBV2; d_gene: TRBD1; abundance: few; j_gene: TRBJ1-1; CDR3nt: TGTGCCAGCAGTGAAGCGAGACAGGGAGAAGCTTTCTTT; CDR3aa: CASSEARQGEAFF
v_gene: TRBV6-5; d_gene: TRBD1; abundance: NA; j_gene: TRBJ1-2; CDR3nt: TGTGCCAGCACCCCAGGGGGCCACTATGGCTACACCTTC; CDR3aa: CASTPGGHYGYTF
v_gene: TRBV9; d_gene: NA; abundance: once; j_gene: TRBJ1-2; CDR3nt: TGTGCCAGCAGCCCCCTCGAAGGGGGCTACACCTTC; CDR3aa: CASSPLEGGYTF
v_gene: TRBV5-4; d_gene: NA; abundance: few; j_gene: TRBJ1-3; CDR3nt: TGTGCCACTGCGGAGGCCCCCCACTCTGGAAACACCATATATTTT; CDR3aa: CATAEAPHSGNTIYF
v_gene: TRBV29-1; d_gene: TRBD1; abundance: few; j_gene: TRBJ2-7; CDR3nt: TGCAGCGTCGCGAGGGGGCTACTTTCCTACGAGCAGTACTTC; CDR3aa: CSVARGLLSYEQYF
v_gene: TRBV7-8; d_gene: TRBD1; abundance: NA; j_gene: TRBJ1-1; CDR3nt: TGTGCCAGCAGCTTCGGACAGGGAGGAGAAGCTTTCTTT; CDR3aa: CASSFGQGGEAFF
v_gene: TRBV27; d_gene: NA; abundance: NA; j_gene: TRBJ2-3; CDR3nt: TGTGCCAGCAGCCTCGGGACGTATAGCACAGATACGCAGTATTTT; CDR3aa: CASSLGTYSTDTQYF
v_gene: TRBV10-2; d_gene: NA; abundance: NA; j_gene: TRBJ2-1; CDR3nt: TGCGCCAGCAGTGATCCCCTCAGGGGTGAGCAGTTCTTC; CDR3aa: CASSDPLRGEQFF
v_gene: TRBV12-5; d_gene: TRBD1; abundance: NA; j_gene: TRBJ2-7; CDR3nt: TGTGCTAGCGAACGGGACAGTTTCCACGAGCAGTACTTC; CDR3aa: CASERDSFHEQYF
v_gene: TRBV29-1; d_gene: NA; abundance: NA; j_gene: TRBJ1-5; CDR3nt: TGCAGCGTCGTCGTGGTTTTTGGAGATAATCAGCCCCAGCATTTT; CDR3aa: CSVVVVFGDNQPQHF
v_gene: TRBV27; d_gene: NA; abundance: NA; j_gene: TRBJ2-2; CDR3nt: TGTGCCAGCTCCGGCAGGGTAGGATACACCGGGGAGCTGTTTTTT; CDR3aa: CASSGRVGYTGELFF
v_gene: TRBV19; d_gene: TRBD2; abundance: NA; j_gene: TRBJ2-5; CDR3nt: TGTGCCAGTAGTATGCCGGGACTAGTCGTGACCCAGTACTTC; CDR3aa: CASSMPGLVVTQYF
v_gene: TRBV11-2; d_gene: NA; abundance: few; j_gene: TRBJ1-2; CDR3nt: TGTGCCAGCAGCTTAGATCTGTCCAACTATGGCTACACCTTC; CDR3aa: CASSLDLSNYGYTF
v_gene: TRBV5-1; d_gene: NA; abundance: NA; j_gene: TRBJ2-5; CDR3nt: TGCGCCAGCAGCTTGTTGTCAGCCCTACAAGAGACCCAGTACTTC; CDR3aa: CASSLLSALQETQYF
v_gene: TRBV23-1; d_gene: NA; abundance: NA; j_gene: TRBJ1-5; CDR3nt: TGCGCCAGCAGTAGGACAGCTTGTGGGCCCCAGCATTTT; CDR3aa: CASSRTACGPQHF
v_gene: TRBV30; d_gene: NA; abundance: NA; j_gene: TRBJ1-3; CDR3nt: TGTGCCTGGAATCGCGGGACATCTGGAAACACCATATATTTT; CDR3aa: CAWNRGTSGNTIYF
v_gene: TRBV30; d_gene: NA; abundance: NA; j_gene: TRBJ1-4; CDR3nt: TGTGCCTGGAGTGAGCGGGATCGAGATGAAAAACTGTTTTTT; CDR3aa: CAWSERDRDEKLFF
v_gene: TRBV12-5; d_gene: NA; abundance: NA; j_gene: TRBJ2-7; CDR3nt: TGTGCTAGTGGTACGGACAGATCTTACGAGCAGTACTTC; CDR3aa: CASGTDRSYEQYF
v_gene: TRBV18; d_gene: TRBD1; abundance: few; j_gene: TRBJ2-7; CDR3nt: TGTGCCAGCTCAAAAACATTGCCGGGACAGGGGTACGAGCAGTACTTC; CDR3aa: CASSKTLPGQGYEQYF
v_gene: TRBV9; d_gene: NA; abundance: NA; j_gene: TRBJ1-1; CDR3nt: TGTGCCAGCAGCGTAACAGATTTGAACACTGAAGCTTTCTTT; CDR3aa: CASSVTDLNTEAFF
v_gene: TRBV14; d_gene: NA; abundance: NA; j_gene: TRBJ2-5; CDR3nt: TGTGCCAGCAGCCAATCCCGGGGACCTCAAGAGACCCAGTACTTC; CDR3aa: CASSQSRGPQETQYF
v_gene: TRBV5-1; d_gene: TRBD1; abundance: NA; j_gene: TRBJ2-1; CDR3nt: TGCGCCAGCAGCCTACAGGACAGGAACGACAATGAGCAGTTCTTC; CDR3aa: CASSLQDRNDNEQFF
v_gene: TRBV6-5; d_gene: TRBD1; abundance: NA; j_gene: TRBJ2-6; CDR3nt: TGTGCCAGCAGGACAGGGGTTTCTGGGGCCAACGTCCTGACTTTC; CDR3aa: CASRTGVSGANVLTF
v_gene: TRBV5-1; d_gene: NA; abundance: NA; j_gene: TRBJ2-5; CDR3nt: TGCGCCAGCAGCTTTGGGGATCAAGAGACCCAGTACTTC; CDR3aa: CASSFGDQETQYF
v_gene: TRBV7-9; d_gene: NA; abundance: few; j_gene: TRBJ2-1; CDR3nt: TGTGCCAGCAGCTTAGAGGAGGGCAATGAGCAGTTCTTC; CDR3aa: CASSLEEGNEQFF
v_gene: TRBV10-2; d_gene: NA; abundance: NA; j_gene: TRBJ2-6; CDR3nt: TGCGCCAGCAGTGAAGGGGGGTCTGGGGCCAACGTCCTGACTTTC; CDR3aa: CASSEGGSGANVLTF
v_gene: TRBV29-1; d_gene: NA; abundance: NA; j_gene: TRBJ1-4; CDR3nt: TGCAGCGTTGCTGGGCTCCTTAATGAAAAACTGTTTTTT; CDR3aa: CSVAGLLNEKLFF
v_gene: TRBV30; d_gene: NA; abundance: NA; j_gene: TRBJ1-3; CDR3nt: TGTGCTCTGGGTCAGGGCTCTGGAAACACCATATATTTT; CDR3aa: CALGQGSGNTIYF
v_gene: TRBV9; d_gene: TRBD1; abundance: few; j_gene: TRBJ2-7; CDR3nt: TGTGCCAGCAGCACTTCGACAGGGGTAGGGCCTCTAGGGTACGAGCAGTACTTC; CDR3aa: CASSTSTGVGPLGYEQYF
v_gene: TRBV6-5; d_gene: NA; abundance: few; j_gene: TRBJ2-7; CDR3nt: TGTGCCAGCAGTTACTCTCACAGGGCGTACTACGAGCAGTACTTC; CDR3aa: CASSYSHRAYYEQYF
v_gene: TRBV9; d_gene: NA; abundance: NA; j_gene: TRBJ2-3; CDR3nt: TGTGCCAGCAGCCCCACTAGCTATAGCACAGATACGCAGTATTTT; CDR3aa: CASSPTSYSTDTQYF
v_gene: TRBV5-1; d_gene: TRBD1; abundance: NA; j_gene: TRBJ2-7; CDR3nt: TGCGCCAGCAGCTTGGTGATGACAGGGGTCGACGAGCAGTACTTC; CDR3aa: CASSLVMTGVDEQYF
v_gene: TRBV18; d_gene: NA; abundance: NA; j_gene: TRBJ1-2; CDR3nt: TGTGCCAGCTCACCACCTTCCGGCTATGGCTACACCTTC; CDR3aa: CASSPPSGYGYTF
v_gene: TRBV30; d_gene: TRBD1; abundance: NA; j_gene: TRBJ1-1; CDR3nt: TGTGCCTGGAGCAGGGGACAGGGGGTGCCTGAAGCTTTCTTT; CDR3aa: CAWSRGQGVPEAFF
v_gene: TRBV28; d_gene: NA; abundance: NA; j_gene: TRBJ2-1; CDR3nt: TGTGCCAGCATTAACGGCAATGAGCAGTTCTTC; CDR3aa: CASINGNEQFF
v_gene: TRBV4-1; d_gene: NA; abundance: few; j_gene: TRBJ2-5; CDR3nt: TGCGCCAGCAGCTTACCGGGACTCGGAGAGACCCAGTACTTC; CDR3aa: CASSLPGLGETQYF
v_gene: TRBV7-9; d_gene: NA; abundance: few; j_gene: TRBJ2-5; CDR3nt: TGTGCCAGCAGCTTAGGGGGCGTGGAGACCCAGTACTTC; CDR3aa: CASSLGGVETQYF